This TCR beta chain was recovered during a study of blood T cells in healthy people across ages. Study results and limitations: Naive T cell percentage strongly correlated with TCR beta diversity.

This clonotype was seen at least ten times. The target antigen is unknown. Sample-barcoded 5' priming and a J-beta primer mix drove a second PCR of roughly 7 to 11 cycles. A 12-random-nucleotide template-switch adaptor tagged each cDNA molecule. From the 5' RACE reads, TCRdb called clonotypes with MiXCR, one entry per CDR3 protein. The sample holds fewer than 800,000 distinct CDR3 sequences; 32% are singletons and the top ten take 15%. With each sample, at least 5 micrograms of total RNA were extracted. The CDR3 has 15 residues. Trimming took off 4 bases at V and 2 bases at J, with 10 bases between the two ends. Germline CDR1 reads SGDLS; CDR2 reads YYNGEE.

The rearrangement joins TRBV9 to TRBJ2-6; no definite D call. This receptor was identified in a woman older than 75 in good health. Sequenced sample: blood. In nucleotides, the CDR3 is TGTGCCAGCAGCAAGCTAGTTACTGGGGCCAACGTCCTGACTTTC. Its translation: CASSKLVTGANVLTF.